Below, one T cell receptor beta chain is given with its context. This entry comes from a study of immune characterization of retroperitoneal liposarcoma. TCRdb re-derived calls from the PCR reads in MiXCR, one entry per CDR3 protein. Here the sample spans 15,000 or so distinct CDR3 sequences, approximately 48% being singletons. Trimming stripped 6 bases from V and 4 bases from J, with 22 bases between. The CDR3 covers 17 residues. Germline loops: CDR1 SGHVS, CDR2 FNYEAQ. The V gene is TRBV7-6, the J gene TRBJ2-1, with TRBD1 as a possible D gene (5 bases). The receptor was isolated from a female donor with retroperitoneal liposarcoma. The sample was tumor tissue. The CDR3 spells CASSLSLRQGVYNEQFF. The CDR3 DNA sequence: TGTGCCAGCAGTTTATCTCTCAGGCAGGGTGTGTACAATGAGCAGTTCTTC.